The rows below give T cell receptor beta chains drawn from one sample of a study of T cell repertoires in cytomegalovirus infection. One entry per CDR3 protein, called by TCRdb with MiXCR from the reads. The sample contains some 300,000 distinct CDR3 sequences, 8% to 10% of which appear only once. The sample was PBMCs. These receptors were collected from a human donor in good health (CMV status not recorded). Some clones in this sample may be carry-over from other donors' samples. Both conserved end residues are trimmed from each CDR3. Each record gives: J gene, V gene, CDR3 protein.

>TRBJ2-1|TRBV7-9
ASSPLWALAGGPSSYNEQF
>TRBJ2-1|TRBV6-5
ASSWASGSNEQF
>TRBJ1-6|TRBV15
ATSRARQGKNSPLH
>TRBJ2-5|TRBV18
ASSRGHVVETQY
>TRBJ2-6|TRBV10-3
ATSADSGANVLT
>TRBJ2-5|TRBV6-1
ASQRAQGETQY
>TRBJ2-1|TRBV12-5
ASGPPLSPLGEQF
>TRBJ1-5|TRBV27
ASSPSGTGGSPQH
>TRBJ1-3|TRBV2
ASSEEGFAGNTIY
>TRBJ2-3|TRBV12-3/TRBV12-4
ASTSDETDTQY
>TRBJ1-5|TRBV29-1
SVSRDLTQPQH
>TRBJ2-2|TRBV27
ASSLGQGSTGELF
>TRBJ2-1|TRBV12-3/TRBV12-4
ASSYDERLRAVEQF
>TRBJ1-3|TRBV14
ASSLGIPERRNTIY
>TRBJ1-5|TRBV6-6
ASSTKLGDYSNQPQH
>TRBJ1-1|TRBV5-1
ASSMDRKEAF
>TRBJ2-3|TRBV23-1
ASSQPTPQLGSTDTQY
>TRBJ1-1|TRBV19
ASSPRDRGDTEAF
>TRBJ1-1|TRBV3-1
ASSPRGGAEAF
>TRBJ2-1|TRBV3-1
ASSQEVVAGGSGEQF
>TRBJ1-2|TRBV20-1
SAKRQGGSYGYT
>TRBJ1-4|TRBV20-1
SAIGRQGLLELF
>TRBJ2-2|TRBV6-2/TRBV6-3
ASSYSRDSFTGELF
>TRBJ1-5|TRBV3-1
ASSQEPWSNQPQH
>TRBJ2-1|TRBV28
ASSPEGAFLRF
>TRBJ1-2|TRBV12-3/TRBV12-4
ASRSGTDSLYGYT
>TRBJ2-4|TRBV2
ASSGGSGNIQY
>TRBJ1-5|TRBV7-2
ASSLAGAEPQH
>TRBJ1-5|TRBV20-1
SASAGTLRQPQH
>TRBJ2-7|TRBV12-3/TRBV12-4
ASSPGGTGRNEQY
>TRBJ2-2|TRBV12-3/TRBV12-4
ASSYTGVLGGELF
>TRBJ1-6|TRBV28
ASSFSRVSPLH
>TRBJ2-3|TRBV6-4
ASSAADRAGDTQY
>TRBJ2-4|TRBV20-1
SARDRDRGRVIIQY
>TRBJ2-1|TRBV29-1
SVDRRGGLYNEQF
>TRBJ1-5|TRBV20-1
SARERLRNQPQH
>TRBJ2-3|TRBV19
ASRPLSGDSTDTQY
>TRBJ1-1|TRBV20-1
SARLPGLRNTEAF
>TRBJ2-3|TRBV7-8
ASSLELAGGQDTQY
>TRBJ2-5|TRBV11-2
ASSLGYTSGGRETQY
>TRBJ1-1|TRBV7-9
ASSLRDRQNTEAF
>TRBJ2-5|TRBV28
ASSSPLAGRETQY